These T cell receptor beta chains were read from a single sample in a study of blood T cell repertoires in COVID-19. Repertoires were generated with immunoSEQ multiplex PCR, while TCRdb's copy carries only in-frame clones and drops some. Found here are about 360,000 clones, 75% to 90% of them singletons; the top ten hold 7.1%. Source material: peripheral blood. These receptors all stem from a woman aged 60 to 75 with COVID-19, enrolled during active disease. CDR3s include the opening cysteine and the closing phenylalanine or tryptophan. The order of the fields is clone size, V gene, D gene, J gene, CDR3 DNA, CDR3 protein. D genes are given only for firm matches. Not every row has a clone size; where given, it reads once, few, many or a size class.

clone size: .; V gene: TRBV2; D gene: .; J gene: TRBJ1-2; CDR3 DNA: TGTGCCAGCAGCCCGGAGGGCGGCTACACCTTC; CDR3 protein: CASSPEGGYTF
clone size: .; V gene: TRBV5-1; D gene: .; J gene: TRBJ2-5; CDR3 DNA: TGCGCCAGCAGCCGTTCAAAGGGGGAAGAGACCCAGTACTTC; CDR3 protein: CASSRSKGEETQYF
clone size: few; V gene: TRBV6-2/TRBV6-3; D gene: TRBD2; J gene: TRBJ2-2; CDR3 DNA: TGTGCCACCAACCCCCCTTCGGGACTAGCGGGGGGTCTGAACACCGGGGAGCTGTTTTTT; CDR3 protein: CATNPPSGLAGGLNTGELFF
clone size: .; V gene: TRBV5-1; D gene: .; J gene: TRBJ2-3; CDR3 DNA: TGCGCCAGCAGCTTGGAAGACCTAGCGAACACAGATACGCAGTATTTT; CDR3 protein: CASSLEDLANTDTQYF
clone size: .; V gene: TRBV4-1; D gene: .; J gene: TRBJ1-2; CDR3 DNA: TGCGCCAGCAGCCAGATCTTGGCGGGGGCCGGGACACCATACTATGGCTACACCTTC; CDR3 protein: CASSQILAGAGTPYYGYTF
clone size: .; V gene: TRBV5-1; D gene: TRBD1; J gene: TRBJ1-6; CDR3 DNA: TGCGCCAGCAGCTTGGGACAGGGGAAGTATAATTCACCCCTCCACTTT; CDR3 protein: CASSLGQGKYNSPLHF
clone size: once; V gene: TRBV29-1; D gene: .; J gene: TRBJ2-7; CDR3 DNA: TGCAGCGTTTGGGTAGCGAATTACGAGCAGTACTTC; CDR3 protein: CSVWVANYEQYF
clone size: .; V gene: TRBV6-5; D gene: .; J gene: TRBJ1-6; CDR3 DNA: TGTGCCAGCAGTTACTCGATGGAGGGTGAATCACCCCTCCACTTT; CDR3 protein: CASSYSMEGESPLHF
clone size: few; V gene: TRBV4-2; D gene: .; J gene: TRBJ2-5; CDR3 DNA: TGTGCCAGCAGCCAAGCAGGGGCTGAGACCCAGTACTTC; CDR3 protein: CASSQAGAETQYF
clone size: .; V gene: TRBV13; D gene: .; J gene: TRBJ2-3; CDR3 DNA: TGTGCCAGCACCGGAGGGTTCACAGATACGCAGTATTTT; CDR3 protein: CASTGGFTDTQYF
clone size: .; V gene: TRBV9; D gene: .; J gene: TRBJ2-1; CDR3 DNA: TGTGCCAGCAGCGCCCGGGGCAATGAGCAGTTCTTC; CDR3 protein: CASSARGNEQFF
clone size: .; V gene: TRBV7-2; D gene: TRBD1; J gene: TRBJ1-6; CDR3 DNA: TGTGCCAGCAGCTTAGGAGAGAGGGGGCCTTATTCACCCCTCCACTTT; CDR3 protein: CASSLGERGPYSPLHF
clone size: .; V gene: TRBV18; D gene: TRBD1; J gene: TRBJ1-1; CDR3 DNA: TGTGCCAGCTCACCACGAGCACAGGGGGCGAACACTGAAGCTTTCTTT; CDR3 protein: CASSPRAQGANTEAFF
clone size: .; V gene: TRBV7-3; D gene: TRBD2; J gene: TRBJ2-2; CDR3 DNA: TGTGCCAGCAGCATTATAGCGGGGGGAAACACCGGGGAGCTGTTTTTT; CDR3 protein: CASSIIAGGNTGELFF
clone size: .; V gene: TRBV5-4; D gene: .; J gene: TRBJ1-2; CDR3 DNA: TGTGCCAGCAGCCAAACCGAGAACTATGGCTACACCTTC; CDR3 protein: CASSQTENYGYTF
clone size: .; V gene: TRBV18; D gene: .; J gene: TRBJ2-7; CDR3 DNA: TGTGCCAGCTCACCAGGGGCAGCCTACGAGCAGTACTTC; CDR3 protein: CASSPGAAYEQYF
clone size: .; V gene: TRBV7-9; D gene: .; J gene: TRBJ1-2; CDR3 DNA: TGTGCCAGCAGCGATGGGAGGAGCCGAGGCTACACCTTC; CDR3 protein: CASSDGRSRGYTF
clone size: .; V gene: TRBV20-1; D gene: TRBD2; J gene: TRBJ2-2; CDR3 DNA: TGCAGTGCTAGTAGGGCGGGGGGCCCCCGGGAGCTGTTTTTT; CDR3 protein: CSASRAGGPRELFF
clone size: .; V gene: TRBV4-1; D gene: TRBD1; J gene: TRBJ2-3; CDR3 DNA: TGCGCCAGCAGCCAAGATTCGAGGGGGCAGGTTTTTACGCAGTATTTT; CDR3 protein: CASSQDSRGQVFTQYF
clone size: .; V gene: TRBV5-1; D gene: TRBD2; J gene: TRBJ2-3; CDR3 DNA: TGCGCCAGCAGCTCACTAGCGGGGACCACAGATACGCAGTATTTT; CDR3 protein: CASSSLAGTTDTQYF
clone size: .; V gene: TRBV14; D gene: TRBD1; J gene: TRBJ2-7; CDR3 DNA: TGTGCCAGCAGCCCTCGGGACAGGGGGCACTACGAGCAGTACTTC; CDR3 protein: CASSPRDRGHYEQYF
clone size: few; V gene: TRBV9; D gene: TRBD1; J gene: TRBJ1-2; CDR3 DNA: TGTGCCAGCAGCACGGGACAGGAAAATGGCTACACCTTC; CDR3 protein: CASSTGQENGYTF
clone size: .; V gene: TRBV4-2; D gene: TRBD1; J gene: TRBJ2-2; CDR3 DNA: TGTGCCAGCAGCCATGACGGGACAGGAACGAACACCGGGGAGCTGTTTTTT; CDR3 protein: CASSHDGTGTNTGELFF
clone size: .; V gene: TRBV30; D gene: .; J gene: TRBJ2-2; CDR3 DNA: TGTGCCTGGAGTGTAAGAGAAAAGAACACCGGGGAGCTGTTTTTT; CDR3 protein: CAWSVREKNTGELFF
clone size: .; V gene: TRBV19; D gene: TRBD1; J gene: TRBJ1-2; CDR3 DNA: TGTGCCAGTACCCCCGGAGACAGGGTGTACTATGGCTACACCTTC; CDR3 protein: CASTPGDRVYYGYTF
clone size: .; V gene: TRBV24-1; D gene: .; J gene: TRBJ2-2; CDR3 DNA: TGTGCCACCAGGAGCGGCACCGGGGAGCTGTTTTTT; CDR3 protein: CATRSGTGELFF
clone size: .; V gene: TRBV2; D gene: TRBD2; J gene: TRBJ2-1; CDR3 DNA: TGTGCCAGCAGGGCAACTAGCGGGACCGACAATGAGCAGTTCTTC; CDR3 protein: CASRATSGTDNEQFF
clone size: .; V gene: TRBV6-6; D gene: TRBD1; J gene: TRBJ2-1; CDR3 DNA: TGTGCCAGCTGGACAGGGGCGAATGAGCAGTTCTTC; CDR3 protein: CASWTGANEQFF
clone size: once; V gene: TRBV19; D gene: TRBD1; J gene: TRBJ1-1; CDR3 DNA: TGTGCCACCAACAGGGGGACAGGGACTGAAGCTTTCTTT; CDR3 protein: CATNRGTGTEAFF
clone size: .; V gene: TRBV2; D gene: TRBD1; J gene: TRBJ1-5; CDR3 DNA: TGTGCCAGCAGTACAGGGGTAACTAGCAATCAGCCCCAGCATTTT; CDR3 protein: CASSTGVTSNQPQHF
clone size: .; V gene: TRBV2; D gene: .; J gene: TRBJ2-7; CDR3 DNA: TGTGCCAGCAACTATGGGGCCGGGCAGTACTTC; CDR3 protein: CASNYGAGQYF
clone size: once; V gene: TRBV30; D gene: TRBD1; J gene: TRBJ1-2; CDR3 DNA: TGTGCCTGGAGTGCTTGGGACAGGGCTGAGGGGATCTATGGCTACACCTTC; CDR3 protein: CAWSAWDRAEGIYGYTF
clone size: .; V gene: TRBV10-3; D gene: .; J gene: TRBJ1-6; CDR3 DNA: TGTGCCATCAGTGAGTCGATTTGGCTCTATAATTCACCCCTCCACTTT; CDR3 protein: CAISESIWLYNSPLHF
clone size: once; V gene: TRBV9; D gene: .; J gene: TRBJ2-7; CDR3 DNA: TGTGCCAGCCCCGGGTCCGACTCCTACGAGCAGTACTTC; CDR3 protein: CASPGSDSYEQYF
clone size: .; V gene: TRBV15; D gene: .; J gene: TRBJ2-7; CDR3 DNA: TGTGCCACCAGCAGAGTACCGGGGTCCGAGCAGTACTTC; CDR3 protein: CATSRVPGSEQYF
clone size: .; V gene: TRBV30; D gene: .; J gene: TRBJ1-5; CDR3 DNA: TGTGCCTGGGGATTAGGGGGCAATCAGCCCCAGCATTTT; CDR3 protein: CAWGLGGNQPQHF
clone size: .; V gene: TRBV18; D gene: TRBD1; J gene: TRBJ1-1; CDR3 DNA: TGTGCCAGCTCACCAAGGGGGCAGACTGAAGCTTTCTTT; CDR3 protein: CASSPRGQTEAFF
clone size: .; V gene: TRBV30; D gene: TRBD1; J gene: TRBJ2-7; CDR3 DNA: TGTGCCTGGGATCCGGGACAGGGGGTCTACGAGCAGTACTTC; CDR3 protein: CAWDPGQGVYEQYF
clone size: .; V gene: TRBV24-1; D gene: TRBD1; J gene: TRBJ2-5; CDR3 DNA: TGTGCCACCAGTGATCCCCAGGGACAGCAAGAGACCCAGTACTTC; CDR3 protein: CATSDPQGQQETQYF
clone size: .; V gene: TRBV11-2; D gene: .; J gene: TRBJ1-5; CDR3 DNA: TGTGCCAGCAGCTTAGATCCGGGTCAGCCCCAGCATTTT; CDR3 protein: CASSLDPGQPQHF
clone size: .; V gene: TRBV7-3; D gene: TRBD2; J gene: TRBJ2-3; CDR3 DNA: TGTGCCAGCAGCTATAGCGGGGGGATGGATACGCAGTATTTT; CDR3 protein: CASSYSGGMDTQYF
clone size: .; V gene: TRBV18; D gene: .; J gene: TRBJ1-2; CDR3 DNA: TGTGCCAGCTCACCAGGGGCAGCTTCTAACTATGGCTACACCTTC; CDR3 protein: CASSPGAASNYGYTF
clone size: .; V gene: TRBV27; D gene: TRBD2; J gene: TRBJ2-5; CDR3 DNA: TGTGCCAGCAGCCGGACTAGCAACCAAGAGACCCAGTACTTC; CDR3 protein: CASSRTSNQETQYF
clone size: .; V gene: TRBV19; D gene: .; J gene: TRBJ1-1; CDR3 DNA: TGTGCCAGTAGCCGAACTCGCACTGAAGCTTTCTTT; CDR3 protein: CASSRTRTEAFF
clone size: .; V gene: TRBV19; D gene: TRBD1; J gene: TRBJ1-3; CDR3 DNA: TGTGCCAGTAGTACGACCCGGGACAGGAGACAAGGAAACACCATATATTTT; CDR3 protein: CASSTTRDRRQGNTIYF
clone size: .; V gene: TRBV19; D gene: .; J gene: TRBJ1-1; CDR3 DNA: TGTGCCAGTAGTATCCCCTGGGAGTCCCAGAACACTGAAGCTTTCTTT; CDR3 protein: CASSIPWESQNTEAFF
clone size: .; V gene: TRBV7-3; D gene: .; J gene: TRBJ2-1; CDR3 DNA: TGTGCCAGCAGCTTAACGGGGCGGACCTCCTACAATGAGCAGTTCTTC; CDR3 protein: CASSLTGRTSYNEQFF
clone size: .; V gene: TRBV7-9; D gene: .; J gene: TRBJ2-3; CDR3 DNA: TGTGCCAGCAGCTCGCAGTCAGATACGCAGTATTTT; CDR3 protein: CASSSQSDTQYF
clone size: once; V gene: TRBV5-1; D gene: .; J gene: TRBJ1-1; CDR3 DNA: TGCGCCAGCAGCTTGTGGTCTAACGCTGAAGCTTTCTTT; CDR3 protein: CASSLWSNAEAFF
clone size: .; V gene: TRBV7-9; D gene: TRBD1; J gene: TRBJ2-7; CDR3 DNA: TGTGCCAGCAGCTTCCAGGGGGCGGCTCTTAGGGCCGAGCAGTACTTC; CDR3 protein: CASSFQGAALRAEQYF
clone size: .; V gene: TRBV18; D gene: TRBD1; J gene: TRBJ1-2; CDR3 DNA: TGTGCCAGCTCACCTCCTGGGACAGGTGCTAACTATGGCTACACCTTC; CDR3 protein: CASSPPGTGANYGYTF
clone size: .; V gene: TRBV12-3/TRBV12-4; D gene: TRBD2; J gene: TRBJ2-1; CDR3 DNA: TGTGCCAGCACCGGGGGGACGAGCAAGTTCTTC; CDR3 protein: CASTGGTSKFF
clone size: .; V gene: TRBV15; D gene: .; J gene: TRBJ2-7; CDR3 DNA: TGTGCCACCAGCAGAGATGCGGCAGTGGGCTCCTACGAGCAGTACTTC; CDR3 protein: CATSRDAAVGSYEQYF
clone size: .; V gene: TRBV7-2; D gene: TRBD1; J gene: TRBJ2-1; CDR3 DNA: TGTGCCAGCAGCCCAGGCCCGGGACAGGGAATGGGTGAGCAGTTCTTC; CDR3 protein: CASSPGPGQGMGEQFF
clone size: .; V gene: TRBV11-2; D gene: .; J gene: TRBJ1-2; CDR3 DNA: TGTGCCAGCAGTTCTACGGGTGGCTACACCTTC; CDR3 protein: CASSSTGGYTF
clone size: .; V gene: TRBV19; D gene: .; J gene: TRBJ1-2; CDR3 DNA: TGTGCCAGTAGTACGGAGGGGCGAGGCTACACCTTC; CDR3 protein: CASSTEGRGYTF
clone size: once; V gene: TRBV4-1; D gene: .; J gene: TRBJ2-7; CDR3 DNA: TGCGCCAGCAGCCAAGGGCAGTTCCTCAGCTCCTACGAGCAGTACTTC; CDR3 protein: CASSQGQFLSSYEQYF
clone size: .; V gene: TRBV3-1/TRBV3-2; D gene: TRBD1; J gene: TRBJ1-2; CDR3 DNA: TGTGCCAGCAGCCAACCGGGACAGGGGGCCCGGGGCTACACCTTC; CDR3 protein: CASSQPGQGARGYTF